This entry lists 3 T cell receptor beta chains sequenced from one sample in a study of blood T cells in healthy people across ages. Next came a second PCR, run for about 7 to 12 cycles, which used a sample-barcoded 5' primer along with a J-beta primer mix. TCRdb re-analysed the 5' RACE reads in MiXCR, keeping a single row per CDR3 protein. The data hold about 1.6 million distinct CDR3 sequences, with roughly 30% observed a single time. Sequenced input: blood. The origin of the receptors is a woman aged 25 to 45 in good health.

This clonotype appeared a single time. The chain carries TRBV20-1 and TRBJ2-1; TRBD2 agrees at 15 bases. The length of the CDR3 is 17 residues. The germline V gene encodes CDR1 DFQATT and CDR2 SNEGSKA (reference sequence). V lost 0 bases to trimming and J lost 11 bases; unmatched junction nucleotides: 11. The CDR3 DNA is TGCAGTGCTAGAGATCGGAAGGGACTAGCGGGAGGAAGTAAGCAGTTCTTC. It yields the protein CSARDRKGLAGGSKQFF.

CDR3 in amino acids: CASSEMGQYSNQPQHF. In DNA form, the CDR3 reads TGTGCCAGCAGTGAAATGGGTCAATATAGCAATCAGCCCCAGCATTTT. The chain combines TRBV6-1 with TRBJ1-5; unclear D gene. Per germline, CDR1 MNHNS and CDR2 SASEGT. The length of the CDR3 is 16 residues. V shed 2 bases and J shed 0 bases, with 11 bases lying between them.

J is TRBJ1-1 and V is TRBV3-1; D gene uncertain. The CDR3 consists of 11 residues. Trimming left V 2 bases short and J 7 bases short, with 5 bases between. Germline V gives CDR1 LGHDT, CDR2 YNNKEL (reference sequence). CDR3 loop: CASSQYFEAFF. CDR3 bases: TGTGCCAGCAGCCAATATTTTGAAGCTTTCTTT.